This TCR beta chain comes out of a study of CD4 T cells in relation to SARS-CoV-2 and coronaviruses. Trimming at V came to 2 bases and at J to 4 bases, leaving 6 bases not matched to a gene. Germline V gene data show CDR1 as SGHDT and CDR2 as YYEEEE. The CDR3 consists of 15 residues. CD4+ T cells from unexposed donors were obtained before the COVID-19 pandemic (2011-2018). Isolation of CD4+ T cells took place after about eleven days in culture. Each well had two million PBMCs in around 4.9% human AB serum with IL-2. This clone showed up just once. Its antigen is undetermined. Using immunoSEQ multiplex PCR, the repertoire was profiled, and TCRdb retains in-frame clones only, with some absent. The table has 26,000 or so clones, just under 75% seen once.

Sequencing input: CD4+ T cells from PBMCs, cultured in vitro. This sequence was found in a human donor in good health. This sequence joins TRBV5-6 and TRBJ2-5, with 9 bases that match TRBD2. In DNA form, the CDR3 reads TGTGCCAGCAGCTTCCAGGCGGGGGGGGGAGAGACCCAGTACTTC. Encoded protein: CASSFQAGGGETQYF.